One TCR beta chain is described in this entry. Antigen unknown. This record belongs to a study of T cell repertoires in cytomegalovirus infection. Study-wide background: In public TCR beta signatures, there were indications of both CMV infection and matching HLA type.

Study results and limitations: Ex vivo responses were dominated by HLA-C-restricted CMV-specific TCR beta clonotypes.

The CDR3 consists of 14 residues. The germline V gene has CDR1 DFQATT and CDR2 SNEGSKA (reference sequence). With V trimmed by 5 bases and J by 2 bases, 3 bases remained unmatched. TCRdb re-analysed the reads in MiXCR, keeping a single row per CDR3 protein. Here the sample spans hundreds of thousands of distinct CDR3 sequences, roughly a tenth being singletons. The sample taken for sequencing was PBMCs. The rearrangement uses TRBV20-1 and TRBJ2-2; 9 bases match TRBD1. The sequence was collected from a human donor in good health (CMV status not recorded). Some clones in this sample may be carry-over from other donors' samples. The CDR3: CSAAGQGNTGELFF. CDR3 DNA: TGCAGTGCTGCGGGACAGGGAAACACCGGGGAGCTGTTTTTT.